This T cell receptor (beta chain) was sequenced for a study of T-cell reconstitution after alpha-beta-depleted transplantation in children. As regards this clonotype: The antigen is undetermined.

Findings and caveats of the study: T-cell numbers and diversity, one year after transplant, stemmed largely from T cells that were newly produced. Surviving recipient T cells and thymic progenitors produced the high day-60 TCRbeta diversity seen in some patients. Reportedly, alpha-beta T cells present about two months post-transplant originated from several hundred expanded clones of graft origin.

Using unique molecular identifiers, the investigators prepared the TCRbeta library. In TCRdb, the PCR reads were re-called with MiXCR into one record per CDR3 protein. The sample lists over 100,000 distinct CDR3 sequences, around a tenth occurring once. This receptor was identified in a boy aged 2 to 9 with acute lymphoblastic leukemia, due to receive a stem cell transplant. Sequenced material: PBMCs, taken before TCRalphabeta/CD19-depleted stem cell transplant.

CDR3 residues: CASSQPPGMGSYEQYF. DNA of the CDR3: TGTGCCAGCAGCCAACCACCGGGGATGGGGTCCTACGAGCAGTACTTC. This chain joins TRBV4-2 and TRBJ2-7; a weak D match, TRBD2 (5 bases). V was cut by 2 bases and J by 1 base, with 15 bases left in between. The CDR3 extends over 16 amino acids. The germline gives CDR1 LGHNA, CDR2 YNFKEQ.